Given below is one T cell receptor beta chain in context. Repertoires were generated with immunoSEQ multiplex PCR, while TCRdb's copy carries only in-frame clones and drops some. Altogether about 180,000 clones are present, 85% to 90% being singletons, with the ten largest covering more than 5.5%. Recovered participants had two consecutive negative NP/OP PCR tests, healthcare professional clearance, or symptom resolution. V was clipped by 2 bases and J by 3 bases, with 11 bases between them. CDR1 and CDR2 (germline): MNHEY, SMNVEV (reference sequence). The CDR3 covers 14 residues. The data belong to a study of blood T cell repertoires in COVID-19.

Sequencing used PBMCs or T cells enriched from blood (not recorded which). The J gene is TRBJ2-7, the V gene TRBV27; a possible D gene is TRBD1 (6 bases). This TCR came from a man between 35 and 55 years old who had recovered from COVID-19. The CDR3 sequence is CASSLDTGLYEQYF. The CDR3 region has the DNA TGTGCCAGCAGTTTAGACACAGGGCTCTACGAGCAGTACTTC.